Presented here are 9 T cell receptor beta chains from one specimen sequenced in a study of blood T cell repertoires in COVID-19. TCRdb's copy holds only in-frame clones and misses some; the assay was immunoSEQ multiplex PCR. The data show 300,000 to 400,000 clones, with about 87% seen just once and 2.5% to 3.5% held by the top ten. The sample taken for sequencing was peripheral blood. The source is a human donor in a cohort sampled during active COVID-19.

CDR3 residues: CASSPGRQGATDQPQHF. DNA of the CDR3: TGTGCCAGCAGCCCCGGGCGACAGGGGGCGACGGATCAGCCCCAGCATTTT. The rearrangement links TRBV4-2 to TRBJ1-5, with 10 bases identical to TRBD1. The length of the CDR3 is 17 residues. The V segment lost 4 bases and the J segment 5 bases; nucleotides outside the gene matches: 11. Germline CDR1 is LGHNA and CDR2 is YNFKEQ.

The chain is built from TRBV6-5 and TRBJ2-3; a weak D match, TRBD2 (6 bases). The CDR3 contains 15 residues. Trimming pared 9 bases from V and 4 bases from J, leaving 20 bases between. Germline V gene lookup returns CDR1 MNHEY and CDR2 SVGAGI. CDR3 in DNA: TGTGCCAGTCTTGCGGGCGGGGTTGTCTCAGATACGCAGTATTTT. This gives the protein CASLAGGVVSDTQYF.

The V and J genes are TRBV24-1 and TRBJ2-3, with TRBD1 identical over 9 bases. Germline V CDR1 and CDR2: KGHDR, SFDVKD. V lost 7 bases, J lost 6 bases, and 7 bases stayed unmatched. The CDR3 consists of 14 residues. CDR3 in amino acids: CATSPGQGDDTQYF. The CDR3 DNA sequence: TGTGCCACCAGCCCGGGACAGGGTGACGATACGCAGTATTTT.

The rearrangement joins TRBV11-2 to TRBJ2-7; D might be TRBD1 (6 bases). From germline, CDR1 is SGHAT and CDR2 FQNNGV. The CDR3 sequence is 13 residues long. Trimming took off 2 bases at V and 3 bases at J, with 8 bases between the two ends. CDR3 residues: CASSLKQGYEQYF. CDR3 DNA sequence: TGTGCCAGCAGCTTAAAACAGGGCTACGAGCAGTACTTC.

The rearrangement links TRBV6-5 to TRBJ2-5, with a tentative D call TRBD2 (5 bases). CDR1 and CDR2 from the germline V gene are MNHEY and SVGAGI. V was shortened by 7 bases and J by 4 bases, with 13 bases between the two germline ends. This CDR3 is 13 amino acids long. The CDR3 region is CASTPSGLETQYF. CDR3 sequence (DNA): TGTGCCAGCACCCCCTCCGGACTAGAGACCCAGTACTTC.

CDR3 sequence: CASSWEQGRETQYF. DNA of the CDR3: TGTGCCAGCAGCTGGGAACAGGGGCGGGAGACCCAGTACTTC. This chain links TRBV7-9 with TRBJ2-5; TRBD1 aligns across 7 bases. Germline loops: CDR1 SEHNR, CDR2 FQNEAQ (reference sequence). The V gene end was trimmed by 4 bases and the J gene end by 5 bases; junction bases not matched to a gene: 7. The CDR3 runs to 14 residues.

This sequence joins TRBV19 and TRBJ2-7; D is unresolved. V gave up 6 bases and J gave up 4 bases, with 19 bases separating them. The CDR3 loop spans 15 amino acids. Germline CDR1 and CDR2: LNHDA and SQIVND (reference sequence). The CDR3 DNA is TGTGCCAGTAGGCAAGGCGGTCAAAACGGGTACGAGCAGTACTTC. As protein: CASRQGGQNGYEQYF.

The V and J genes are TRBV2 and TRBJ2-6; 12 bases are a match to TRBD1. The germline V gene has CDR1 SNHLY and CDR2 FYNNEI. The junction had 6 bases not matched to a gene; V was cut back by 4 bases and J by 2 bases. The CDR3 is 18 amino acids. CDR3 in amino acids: CASSAWGQGAPGANVLTF. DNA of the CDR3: TGTGCCAGCAGTGCGTGGGGACAGGGGGCGCCTGGGGCCAACGTCCTGACTTTC.

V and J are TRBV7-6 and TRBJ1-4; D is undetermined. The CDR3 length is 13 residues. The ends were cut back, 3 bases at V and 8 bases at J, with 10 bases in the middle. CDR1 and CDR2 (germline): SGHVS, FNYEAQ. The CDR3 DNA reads TGTGCCAGCAGCTTTAGGGAGCACGAAAAACTGTTTTTT. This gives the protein CASSFREHEKLFF.